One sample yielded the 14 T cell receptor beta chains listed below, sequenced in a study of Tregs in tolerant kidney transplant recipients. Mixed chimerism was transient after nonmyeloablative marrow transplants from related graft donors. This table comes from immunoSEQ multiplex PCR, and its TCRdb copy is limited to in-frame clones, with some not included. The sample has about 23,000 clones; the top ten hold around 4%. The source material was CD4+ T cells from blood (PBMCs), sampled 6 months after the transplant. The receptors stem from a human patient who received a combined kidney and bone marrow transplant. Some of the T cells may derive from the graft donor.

The CDR3 protein is CASRQGTAPGNTIYF. The CDR3 bases that were read are TGTGCCAGCAGGCAAGGGACAGCACCTGGAAACACC. The V call is TRBV6-2 or TRBV6-3, the J call TRBJ1-3; 7 nucleotides align to TRBD1. The DNA ends 3 residues before the CDR3 does, and the rest of the CDR3 is filled in from the germline J gene. The V gene's germline CDR1 is MNHEY and CDR2 SVGEGT. Unmatched junction bases numbered 7, after V lost 6 bases and J lost 2 bases. This CDR3 comprises 15 residues.

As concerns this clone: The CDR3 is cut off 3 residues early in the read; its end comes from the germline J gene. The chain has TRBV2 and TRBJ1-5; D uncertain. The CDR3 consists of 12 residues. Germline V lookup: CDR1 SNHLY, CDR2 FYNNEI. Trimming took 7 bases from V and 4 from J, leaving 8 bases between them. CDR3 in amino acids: CASNRVNQPQHF. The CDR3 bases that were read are TGTGCCAGCAATAGGGTAAATCAGCCC. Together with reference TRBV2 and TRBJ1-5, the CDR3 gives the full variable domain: EPEVTQTPSHQVTQMGQEVILRCVPISNHLYFYWYRQILGQKVEFLVSFYNNEISEKSEIFDDQFSVERPDGSNFTLKIRSTKLEDSAMYFCASNRVNQPQHFGDGTRLSIL.

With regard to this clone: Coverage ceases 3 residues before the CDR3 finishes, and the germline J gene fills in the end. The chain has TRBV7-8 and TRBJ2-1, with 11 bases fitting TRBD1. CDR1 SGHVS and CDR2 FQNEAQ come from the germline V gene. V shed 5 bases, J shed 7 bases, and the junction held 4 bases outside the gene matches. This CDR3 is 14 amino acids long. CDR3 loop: CASSARDRGNEQFF. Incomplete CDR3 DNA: TGTGCCAGCAGCGCGAGGGACAGGGGGAATGAG.

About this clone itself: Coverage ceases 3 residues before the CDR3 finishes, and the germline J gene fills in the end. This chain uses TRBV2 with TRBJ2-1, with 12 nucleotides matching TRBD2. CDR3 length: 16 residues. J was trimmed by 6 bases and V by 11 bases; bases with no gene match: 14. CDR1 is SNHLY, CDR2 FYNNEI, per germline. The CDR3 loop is CAGAWGLAGGGNEQFF. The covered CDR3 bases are TGTGCCGGAGCTTGGGGGCTAGCGGGGGGGGGCAATGAG.

CDR3 bases read: TGCGCCAGTGCAAGCGGGGGGACAGATACG. Translation: CASASGGTDT. In full, the CDR3 reads CASASGGTDTQYF. The chain couples TRBV5-1 to TRBJ2-3; the match to TRBD2 covers 9 bases. The CDR3 goes on 3 residues after the read ends, and that part is filled in from the germline J gene. CDR3 length equals 13 residues. In germline, CDR1 is SGHRS, CDR2 YFSETQ. The trim removed 8 bases at V and 3 bases at J, leaving 4 bases unmatched.

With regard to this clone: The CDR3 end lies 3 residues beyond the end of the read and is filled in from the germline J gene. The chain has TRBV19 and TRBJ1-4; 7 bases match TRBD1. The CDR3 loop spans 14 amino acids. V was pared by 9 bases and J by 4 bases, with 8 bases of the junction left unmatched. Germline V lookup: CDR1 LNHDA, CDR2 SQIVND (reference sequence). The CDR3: CARPSDRRNEKLFF. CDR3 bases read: TGTGCCAGGCCCTCGGACAGGCGTAATGAAAAA.

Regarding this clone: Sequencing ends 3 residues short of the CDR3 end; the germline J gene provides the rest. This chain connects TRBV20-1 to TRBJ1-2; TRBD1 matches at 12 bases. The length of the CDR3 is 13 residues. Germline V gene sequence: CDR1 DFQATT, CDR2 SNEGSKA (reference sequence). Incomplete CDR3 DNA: TGCAGTGCTACACCGGGACAGGGGGCGGGC. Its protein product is CSATPGQGAG. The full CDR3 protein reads CSATPGQGAGYTF.

The part of the CDR3 DNA that was read is TGTGCCAGCAGTTACAGTCAGGAGGCCGAGACC. Its protein is CASSYSQEAET. The CDR3 reads in full as CASSYSQEAETQYF. J is TRBJ2-5 and V is TRBV6-2 or TRBV6-3; D is possibly TRBD2 (5 bases). Sequencing ends 3 residues short of the CDR3 end; the germline J gene provides the rest. Trimming shortened V by 2 bases and J by 5 bases, and 12 bases separated the two germline ends. The CDR3 extends over 14 amino acids. CDR1 is MNHEY and CDR2 is SVGEGT in the germline V gene.

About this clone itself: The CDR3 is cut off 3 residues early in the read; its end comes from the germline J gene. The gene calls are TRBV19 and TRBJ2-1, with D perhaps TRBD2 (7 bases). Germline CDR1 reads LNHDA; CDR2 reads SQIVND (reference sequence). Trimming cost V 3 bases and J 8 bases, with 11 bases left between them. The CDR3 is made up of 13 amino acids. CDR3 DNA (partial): TGTGCCAGTAGTATCCGGGGGGCTCATGAG. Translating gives CASSIRGAHE. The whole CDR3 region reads CASSIRGAHEQFF.

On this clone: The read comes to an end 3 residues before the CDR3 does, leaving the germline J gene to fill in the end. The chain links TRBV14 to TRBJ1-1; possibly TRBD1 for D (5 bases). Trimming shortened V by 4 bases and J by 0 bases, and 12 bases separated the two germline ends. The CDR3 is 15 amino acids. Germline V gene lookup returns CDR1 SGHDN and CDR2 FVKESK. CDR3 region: CASSRNRNMNTEAFF. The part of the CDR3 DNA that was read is TGTGCCAGCAGCCGGAACAGGAACATGAACACTGAA.

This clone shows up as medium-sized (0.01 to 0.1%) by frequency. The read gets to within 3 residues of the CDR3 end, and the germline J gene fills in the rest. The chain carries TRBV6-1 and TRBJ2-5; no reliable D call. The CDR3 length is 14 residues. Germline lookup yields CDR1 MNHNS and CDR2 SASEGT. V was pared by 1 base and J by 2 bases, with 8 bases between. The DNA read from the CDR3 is TGTGCCAGCAGTGAAGGAGGTTTTCAAGAGACC. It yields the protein CASSEGGFQET. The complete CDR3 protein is CASSEGGFQETQYF.

The CDR3 DNA, read in part, is TGTGCCAGTAGTCCACCAGGGGTGGAAAAA. As protein: CASSPPGVEK. The entire CDR3 is CASSPPGVEKLFF. V is TRBV19 and J is TRBJ1-4; a weak D match, TRBD1 (6 bases). The CDR3 end falls 3 residues outside the read, so it is completed with the germline J gene. The ends were cut back, 5 bases at V and 8 bases at J, with 12 bases in the middle. Looked up from germline, CDR1 is LNHDA and CDR2 is SQIVND (reference sequence). This CDR3 spans 13 amino acids.

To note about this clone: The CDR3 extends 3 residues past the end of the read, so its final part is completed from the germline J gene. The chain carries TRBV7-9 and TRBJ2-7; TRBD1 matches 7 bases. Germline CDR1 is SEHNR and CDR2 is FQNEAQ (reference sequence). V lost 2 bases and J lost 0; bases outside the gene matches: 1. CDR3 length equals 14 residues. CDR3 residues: CASSLTGASYEQYF. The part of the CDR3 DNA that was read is TGTGCCAGCAGCTTAACAGGGGCCTCCTACGAG.

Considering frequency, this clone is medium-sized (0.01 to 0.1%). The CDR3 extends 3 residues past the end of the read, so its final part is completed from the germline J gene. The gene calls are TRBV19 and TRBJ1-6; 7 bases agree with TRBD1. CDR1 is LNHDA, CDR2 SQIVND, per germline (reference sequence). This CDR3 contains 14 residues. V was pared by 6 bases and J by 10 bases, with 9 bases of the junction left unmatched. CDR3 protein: CASRNRGWESPLHF. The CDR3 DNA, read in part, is TGTGCCAGTAGGAACAGGGGATGGGAGTCACCC.